One and the same sample provided the 10 T cell receptor beta chains below, sequenced in a study of T cells after yellow fever vaccination. A single record per CDR3 protein comes from TCRdb applying MiXCR to the 5' RACE reads. The sample contains about 26,000 distinct CDR3 sequences, 4% to 5% of which appear only once. The sample here was PBMCs, either bulk or a sorted T-cell subset (CD4+, CD8+, memory, or dextramer-sorted; not recorded which), taken on the day of the yellow fever booster vaccination. Every receptor here comes from a man between 18 and 29 years old who received the YFV17D yellow fever vaccine.

This clonotype was observed many times. J is TRBJ1-5 and V is TRBV19; maybe TRBD1 (5 bases). The V gene's germline CDR1 is LNHDA and CDR2 SQIVND (reference sequence). There are 16 residues in the CDR3. Between the trimmed V and J ends, which lost 5 bases and 8 bases, there was a span of 22 bases. CDR3 region: CASSSIEGQGPEPQHF. CDR3 coding DNA: TGTGCCAGTAGTTCAATCGAGGGGCAGGGCCCGGAGCCCCAGCATTTT. Full variable domain (missing parts from reference TRBV19 and TRBJ1-5): DGGITQSPKYLFRKEGQNVTLSCEQNLNHDAMYWYRQDPGQGLRLIYYSQIVNDFQKGDIAEGYSVSREKKESFPLTVTSAQKNPTAFYLCASSSIEGQGPEPQHFGDGTRLSIL.

This clonotype has a count of ten or more. V is TRBV5-6 and J is TRBJ2-3, with 7 bases lining up with TRBD2. Germline loops: CDR1 SGHDT, CDR2 YYEEEE. The CDR3 loop spans 15 amino acids. The junction had 5 bases not matched to a gene; V was cut back by 0 bases and J by 4 bases. Here the CDR3 reads CASSLGGAGSDTQYF. CDR3 nucleotides: TGTGCCAGCAGCTTGGGCGGAGCGGGATCAGATACGCAGTATTTT.

This clonotype has a count of ten or more. The V gene is TRBV5-1, the J gene TRBJ2-5, with D possibly matching TRBD2 (6 bases). Germline assignment: CDR1 SGHRS and CDR2 YFSETQ. Trimming stripped 3 bases from V and 1 base from J, with 10 bases between. This CDR3 has 14 amino acids. The CDR3 sequence: CASSWGLIQETQYF. The DNA for the CDR3 is TGCGCCAGCAGCTGGGGACTGATCCAAGAGACCCAGTACTTC. Full variable domain (outside the CDR3, taken from reference TRBV5-1 and TRBJ2-5): KAGVTQTPRYLIKTRGQQVTLSCSPISGHRSVSWYQQTPGQGLQFLFEYFSETQRNKGNFPGRFSGRQFSNSRSEMNVSTLELGDSALYLCASSWGLIQETQYFGPGTRLLVL.

This clonotype was observed at least ten times. V usage is TRBV7-2 and J usage is TRBJ2-3; maybe TRBD1 (5 bases). V lost 5 bases to trimming and J lost 6 bases, with 15 bases between them. Germline loops: CDR1 SGHTA, CDR2 FQGNSA. CDR3 length equals 14 residues. This CDR3 reads CASSARQFPDTQYF. DNA of the CDR3: TGTGCCAGCAGCGCACGACAGTTTCCTGATACGCAGTATTTT.

In its sample, this clonotype was seen many times. The chain employs TRBV6-1 and TRBJ1-5; 7 nucleotides match TRBD1. In germline, CDR1 is MNHNS, CDR2 SASEGT. The CDR3 runs 14 residues. Trimming took 6 bases from V and 6 from J; bases not matched to a gene: 8. The CDR3 bases are TGTGCCAGCAGCGCAGACAGGGTGGGTCAGCCCCAGCATTTT. As protein: CASSADRVGQPQHF.

The chain is built from TRBV4-3 and TRBJ1-2, with 9 bases lining up with TRBD1. The ends lost 3 bases at V and 7 bases at J; junction bases unmatched: 9. CDR3 size: 15 residues. Germline V CDR1 and CDR2: LGHNA, YSLEER. The CDR3 sequence is CASSHPGQGFGGYTF. The DNA for the CDR3 is TGCGCCAGCAGCCATCCGGGACAGGGCTTCGGTGGCTACACCTTC.

This clonotype was recorded at least ten times. The rearrangement links TRBV12-3 or TRBV12-4 to TRBJ1-1; D is possibly TRBD1 (5 bases). Trimming stripped 1 base from V and 0 bases from J, with 6 bases between. This CDR3 region has 14 residues. The CDR3 here is CASSLGTLNTEAFF. The DNA of the CDR3 is TGTGCCAGCAGTTTAGGGACATTGAACACTGAAGCTTTCTTT.

This clonotype was counted at least ten times. The rearrangement joins TRBV12-3 or TRBV12-4 to TRBJ2-5; tentatively, D is TRBD2 (7 bases). CDR3 length: 13 amino acids. V lost 5 bases to trimming and J lost 2 bases, with 9 bases between them. The CDR3 nucleotides are TGTGCCAGCAGTAGGGGGGGGCAAGAGACCCAGTACTTC. This codes for CASSRGGQETQYF.

This clonotype was detected ten times or more. The chain is built from TRBV2 and TRBJ2-1; 9 nucleotides agree with TRBD2. Germline values: CDR1 SNHLY, CDR2 FYNNEI. After removal of 5 bases from V and 4 bases from J, the junction contained 6 bases not matched to a gene. The CDR3 length is 15 residues. The CDR3 region is CASSPGTSRYNEQFF. The CDR3 DNA is TGTGCCAGCAGTCCCGGGACTAGCCGTTACAATGAGCAGTTCTTC.

This clonotype has just a few counts. The V and J genes are TRBV2 and TRBJ2-2; possibly TRBD1 for D (7 bases). Deletions cut 8 bases from V and 3 bases from J, with 22 bases between. The CDR3 loop spans 17 amino acids. CDR1 and CDR2 from the germline V gene are SNHLY and FYNNEI. DNA for the CDR3: TGTGCCAGCCTATCAATGGGGCAGGGGGGATACACCGGGGAGCTGTTTTTT. This codes for CASLSMGQGGYTGELFF.